The 29 T cell receptor beta chains in this list originate from one sample, sequenced in a study of blood T cell dynamics during melanoma immunotherapy. Indicated time point: pre-treatment baseline. Using immunoSEQ multiplex PCR, the repertoire was profiled, and TCRdb retains in-frame clones only, with some absent. The sample includes about 7,200 clones, about 80% of them seen just once. Here the sequenced sample was blood, taken from a patient treated with checkpoint blockade. The source of these receptors is a human donor with melanoma.

V usage is TRBV30 and J usage is TRBJ2-7; 7 bases match TRBD1. Germline V gives CDR1 GTSNPN, CDR2 SVGIG (reference sequence). The ends lost 5 bases at V and 3 bases at J; junction bases unmatched: 10. This CDR3 spans 14 amino acids. The CDR3 bases are TGTGCCTGGCCAAAAAGGGGACAGCTCTACGAGCAGTACTTC. It codes for CAWPKRGQLYEQYF. Drawing the rest from reference TRBV30 and TRBJ2-7, the complete variable domain is SQTIHQWPATLVQPVGSPLSLECTVEGTSNPNLYWYRQAAGRGLQLLFYSVGIGQISSEVPQNLSASRPQDRQFILSSKKLLLSDSGFYLCAWPKRGQLYEQYFGPGTRLTVT.

This chain joins TRBV6-1 and TRBJ1-1; a weak D match, TRBD1 (6 bases). V shed 2 bases and J shed 5 bases, with 18 bases lying between them. This CDR3 is 16 amino acids long. Germline V gene sequence: CDR1 MNHNS, CDR2 SASEGT. The CDR3 nucleotides read TGTGCCAGCAGTGAATTAGGGGGGGGGTTTGGGACTGAAGCTTTCTTT. Translated, it gives CASSELGGGFGTEAFF.

The chain uses TRBV18 and TRBJ2-7; the match to TRBD2 covers 7 bases. The CDR3 is 14 amino acids. CDR1 KGHSH and CDR2 LQKENI come from the germline V gene. The V segment lost 2 bases and the J segment 2 bases; nucleotides outside the gene matches: 3. CDR3: CASSPTLAAYEQYF. CDR3 DNA: TGTGCCAGCTCACCAACCCTAGCGGCCTACGAGCAGTACTTC.

The CDR3 region has the DNA TGTGCCTCCAGCGGGAGACCCTACGAGCAGTACTTC. Protein sequence: CASSGRPYEQYF. The chain is built from TRBV30 and TRBJ2-7; 8 bases align to TRBD2. The germline gives CDR1 GTSNPN, CDR2 SVGIG (reference sequence). This CDR3 spans 12 amino acids. Germline trimming cut 7 bases from V and 2 bases from J; bases unmatched to any gene: 4.

The chain employs TRBV11-2 and TRBJ2-5, with D perhaps TRBD2 (5 bases). Trimming removed 0 bases at V and 13 bases at J, with 15 bases between. The CDR3 sequence is 13 residues long. The germline V gene has CDR1 SGHAT and CDR2 FQNNGV. CDR3 sequence reads: CASSLDIDIAPYF. The DNA for the CDR3 is TGTGCCAGCAGCTTAGATATTGACATAGCGCCGTACTTC.

The V gene is TRBV13, the J gene TRBJ2-5; D not certain. Matching the DNA end better, TRBJ2-7 makes the J call doubtful. Germline loops: CDR1 PRHDT, CDR2 FYEKMQ (reference sequence). The CDR3 spans 13 residues. The CDR3 DNA follows: TGTGCCAGCAGCTCCCGTGGAAGCTACGAGCAGTACTTC. Translation gives CASSSRGSYEQYF.

The rearrangement uses TRBV5-6 and TRBJ2-7; tentative D call: TRBD2 (5 bases). Germline V gene lookup returns CDR1 SGHDT and CDR2 YYEEEE. CDR3 length: 12 amino acids. V dropped 1 base and J dropped 12 bases, with 14 bases sitting between them. The CDR3: CASSLYRTQAYF. The CDR3 DNA is TGTGCCAGCAGCTTGTATCGGACTCAGGCGTACTTC.

The CDR3 nucleotides are TGTGCCAGCAGTTTATTTGGACAGGGGGACTATGGCTACACCTTC. Translation: CASSLFGQGDYGYTF. The chain uses TRBV27 and TRBJ1-2, with 10 bases that match TRBD1. This CDR3 is built from 15 residues. J lost 3 bases, V lost 1 base, and 2 bases had no gene match. The germline V gene has CDR1 MNHEY and CDR2 SMNVEV (reference sequence).

The chain joins TRBV7-3 to TRBJ1-2; D gene uncertain. This CDR3 comprises 14 residues. The V gene's germline CDR1 is SGHTA and CDR2 FQGTGA. Trimming left V 1 base short and J 5 bases short, with 11 bases between. The CDR3, as DNA: TGTGCCAGCAGCTTAAGCCCAACGGATTATGGCTACACCTTC. As protein: CASSLSPTDYGYTF.

J is TRBJ1-1 and V is TRBV11-3; 9 positions agree with TRBD1. After removal of 2 bases from V and 8 bases from J, the junction contained 3 bases not matched to a gene. CDR1 and CDR2 from the germline V gene are SGHNT and YENEEA. The CDR3 has 13 residues. The CDR3 sequence is CASSLSGTGEAFF. CDR3 coding DNA: TGTGCCAGCAGCTTATCCGGGACAGGGGAAGCTTTCTTT.

V is TRBV28 and J is TRBJ1-2, with 8 bases aligning to TRBD1. The CDR3 has 17 residues. CDR1 and CDR2 (germline): MDHEN, SYDVKM. With V trimmed by 2 bases and J by 4 bases, 12 bases remained unmatched. The CDR3: CASSLETVTGAGYGYTF. The CDR3 DNA sequence: TGTGCCAGCAGTTTAGAAACGGTGACAGGGGCCGGCTATGGCTACACCTTC.

The chain couples TRBV11-2 to TRBJ1-1; TRBD1 matches 7 bases. This CDR3 is built from 16 residues. Trimming removed 4 bases from V and 4 bases from J; junction bases left unmatched: 12. In germline, CDR1 is SGHAT, CDR2 FQNNGV. This CDR3 reads CASSWDHRGVVTEAFF. The CDR3 DNA follows: TGTGCCAGCAGCTGGGATCACAGGGGAGTAGTCACTGAAGCTTTCTTT.

The rearrangement joins TRBV29-1 to TRBJ2-7, with 8 bases lining up with TRBD2. The V segment lost 7 bases and the J segment 1 base; nucleotides outside the gene matches: 9. Germline values: CDR1 SQVTM, CDR2 ANQGSEA. This CDR3 region has 14 residues. The CDR3 loop is CSARSGKRSYEQYF. The CDR3 bases are TGCAGCGCGCGTAGCGGGAAGCGGTCCTACGAGCAGTACTTC.

The chain links TRBV27 to TRBJ2-7; 7 bases fit TRBD1. With 5 bases clipped from V and 2 bases from J, the junction kept 3 bases outside the gene matches. Germline assignment: CDR1 MNHEY and CDR2 SMNVEV (reference sequence). The CDR3 has 13 residues. CDR3 sequence reads: CASSPTGPYEQYF. The CDR3 DNA follows: TGTGCCAGCAGTCCGACAGGGCCCTACGAGCAGTACTTC.

The rearrangement uses TRBV28 and TRBJ1-4; a weak D match, TRBD1 (6 bases). Germline assignment: CDR1 MDHEN and CDR2 SYDVKM. V gave up 6 bases and J gave up 6 bases, with 20 bases separating them. The CDR3 is made up of 16 amino acids. The CDR3 nucleotides are TGTGCCAGCAGCCCCGCGATGGGGGGCGTAGATGAAAAACTGTTTTTT. This translates into CASSPAMGGVDEKLFF.

The chain employs TRBV18 and TRBJ1-1; unclear D gene. CDR1 is KGHSH and CDR2 is LQKENI in the germline V gene. Trimming removed 3 bases from V and 0 bases from J, with 11 bases in between. The CDR3 extends over 15 amino acids. The chain's CDR3 is CASSPTDGMNTEAFF. DNA of the CDR3: TGTGCCAGCTCACCTACGGACGGGATGAACACTGAAGCTTTCTTT.

The sample holds one count of this clone. The gene calls are TRBV28 and TRBJ2-6; D is perhaps TRBD2 (5 bases). The CDR3 has 18 residues. Looked up from germline, CDR1 is MDHEN and CDR2 is SYDVKM. Trimming stripped 5 bases from V and 0 bases from J, with 17 bases between. The CDR3 bases are TGTGCCAGCAGTACGATGATCGGGGTGGTCTCTGGGGCCAACGTCCTGACTTTC. It yields the protein CASSTMIGVVSGANVLTF.

The rearrangement links TRBV28 to TRBJ1-2, with no clear D. This CDR3 is 11 amino acids long. CDR1 and CDR2 (germline): MDHEN, SYDVKM. Trimming cost V 8 bases and J 5 bases, with 9 bases left between them. CDR3 residues: CASAGYYGYTF. DNA of the CDR3: TGTGCCAGCGCGGGGTATTATGGCTACACCTTC.

This clone was seen only a few times. V is TRBV27 and J is TRBJ1-5; TRBD1 matches 7 bases. The CDR3 has 13 residues. The germline CDR1 and CDR2 sequences are MNHEY and SMNVEV (reference sequence). Losses at the gene ends were 9 bases for V and 2 bases for J; bases not matched to a gene: 4. CDR3 protein: CASCDRGNQPQHF. CDR3 bases: TGTGCCAGTTGTGACAGGGGCAATCAGCCCCAGCATTTT.

The chain joins TRBV19 to TRBJ2-7, with D possibly being TRBD2 (5 bases). The CDR3 covers 15 residues. CDR1 and CDR2 from the germline V gene are LNHDA and SQIVND (reference sequence). Trimming took 3 bases from V and 1 from J, leaving 13 bases between them. The CDR3 loop is CASSIMASFSYEQYF. The CDR3 DNA follows: TGTGCCAGTAGTATTATGGCTAGCTTTTCCTACGAGCAGTACTTC.

V is TRBV5-4 and J is TRBJ1-4, with 8 bases aligning to TRBD1. J lost 6 bases, V lost 3 bases, and 10 bases had no gene match. CDR1 and CDR2 (germline): SGHNT, YYREEE (reference sequence). This CDR3 comprises 16 residues. The CDR3 DNA sequence: TGTGCCAGCAGCTCGCAACGACAGGGGCCGGATGAAAAACTGTTTTTT. Residues: CASSSQRQGPDEKLFF.

The chain couples TRBV5-5 to TRBJ1-2; possible D gene TRBD1, 5 bases. The CDR3 runs 15 residues. Trimming pared 0 bases from V and 8 bases from J, leaving 17 bases between. CDR1 is SGHKS and CDR2 is YYEKEE in the germline V gene (reference sequence). CDR3 nucleotide sequence: TGTGCCAGCAGCTTGGCCCAGGGCAGGGACGGGGGCTACACCTTC. Amino acids: CASSLAQGRDGGYTF.

The V call is TRBV25-1, the J call TRBJ2-7; 9 bases agree with TRBD1. The V segment lost 6 bases and the J segment 3 bases; nucleotides outside the gene matches: 3. Germline V CDR1 and CDR2: MGHDK, SYGVNS. This CDR3 spans 13 amino acids. CDR3 amino acids: CASRGQGVYEQYF. The CDR3 bases are TGTGCCAGCAGGGGACAGGGAGTCTACGAGCAGTACTTC.

The rearrangement links TRBV5-1 to TRBJ2-7; a possible D gene is TRBD2 (6 bases). The CDR3 extends over 13 amino acids. Trimming removed 2 bases at V and 7 bases at J, with 13 bases between. CDR1 is SGHRS and CDR2 is YFSETQ in the germline V gene. The CDR3 sequence: CASSLTAGREQYF. In DNA form, the CDR3 reads TGCGCCAGCAGCTTAACGGCAGGGAGGGAGCAGTACTTC.

The chain carries TRBV27 and TRBJ1-2, with D possibly TRBD1 on 5 matching bases. Germline values: CDR1 MNHEY, CDR2 SMNVEV (reference sequence). Deletions cut 6 bases from V and 5 bases from J, with 16 bases between. This CDR3 has 14 residues. CDR3 in amino acids: CASRQDTVPYGYTF. The CDR3 DNA reads TGTGCCAGCAGGCAGGACACCGTTCCTTATGGCTACACCTTC.

The V call is TRBV7-9, the J call TRBJ1-1; possibly TRBD1 for D (6 bases). The CDR3 runs to 15 residues. CDR1 and CDR2 from the germline V gene are SEHNR and FQNEAQ (reference sequence). V was cut by 5 bases and J by 0 bases, with 13 bases left in between. In DNA form, the CDR3 reads TGTGCCAGCAGCCGTCCGGACAGAATGAACACTGAAGCTTTCTTT. It is translated as CASSRPDRMNTEAFF.

The rearrangement links TRBV28 to TRBJ2-7, with D unclear. Germline-derived CDR1 and CDR2 are MDHEN and SYDVKM. V dropped 2 bases and J dropped 6 bases, with 8 bases sitting between them. The CDR3 consists of 12 residues. The CDR3 DNA reads TGTGCCAGCAGTTTAAGACGGACCGAGCAGTACTTC. It yields the protein CASSLRRTEQYF.

This chain uses TRBV19 with TRBJ2-7; 9 bases line up with TRBD1. CDR3 size: 15 residues. Germline trimming cut 4 bases from V and 1 base from J; bases unmatched to any gene: 5. The germline V gene has CDR1 LNHDA and CDR2 SQIVND (reference sequence). DNA of the CDR3: TGTGCCAGTAGTAGGGGACAGGGCATATCCTACGAGCAGTACTTC. It yields the protein CASSRGQGISYEQYF. The whole variable domain, remainder taken from reference TRBV19 and TRBJ2-7, is DGGITQSPKYLFRKEGQNVTLSCEQNLNHDAMYWYRQDPGQGLRLIYYSQIVNDFQKGDIAEGYSVSREKKESFPLTVTSAQKNPTAFYLCASSRGQGISYEQYFGPGTRLTVT.

This clone was detected once. The chain links TRBV6-1 to TRBJ1-5; D is ambiguous. Trimming cost V 8 bases and J 0 bases, with 8 bases left between them. The CDR3 spans 13 residues. Germline V gene lookup returns CDR1 MNHNS and CDR2 SASEGT. The CDR3, as DNA: TGTGCCAGCCTGGGAGATAGCAATCAGCCCCAGCATTTT. Translation gives CASLGDSNQPQHF.